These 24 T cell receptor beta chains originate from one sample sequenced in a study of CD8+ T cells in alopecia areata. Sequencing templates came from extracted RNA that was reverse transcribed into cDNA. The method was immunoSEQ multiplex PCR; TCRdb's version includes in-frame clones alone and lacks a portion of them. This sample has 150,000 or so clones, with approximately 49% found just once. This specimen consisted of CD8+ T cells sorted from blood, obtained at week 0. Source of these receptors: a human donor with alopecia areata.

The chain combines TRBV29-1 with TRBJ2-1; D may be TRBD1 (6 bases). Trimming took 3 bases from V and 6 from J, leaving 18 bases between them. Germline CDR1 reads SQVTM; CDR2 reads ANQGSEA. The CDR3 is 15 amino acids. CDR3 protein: CSVEGGQRSSNEQFF. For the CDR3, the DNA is TGCAGCGTTGAGGGCGGACAGCGAAGCTCCAATGAGCAGTTCTTC.

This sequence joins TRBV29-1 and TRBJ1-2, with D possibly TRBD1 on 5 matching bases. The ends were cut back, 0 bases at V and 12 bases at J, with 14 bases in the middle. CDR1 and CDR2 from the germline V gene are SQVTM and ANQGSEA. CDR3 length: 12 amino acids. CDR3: CSVEDLGGDHTF. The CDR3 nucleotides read TGCAGCGTTGAAGATCTTGGCGGGGACCACACCTTC.

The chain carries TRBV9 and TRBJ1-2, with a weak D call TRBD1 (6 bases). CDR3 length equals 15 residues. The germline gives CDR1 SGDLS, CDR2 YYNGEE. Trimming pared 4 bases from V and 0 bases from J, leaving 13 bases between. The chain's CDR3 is CASSPQRTANYGYTF. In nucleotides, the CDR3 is TGTGCCAGCAGCCCCCAAAGGACAGCTAACTATGGCTACACCTTC. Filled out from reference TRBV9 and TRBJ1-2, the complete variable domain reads DSGVTQTPKHLITATGQRVTLRCSPRSGDLSVYWYQQSLDQGLQFLIQYYNGEERAKGNILERFSAQQFPDLHSELNLSSLELGDSALYFCASSPQRTANYGYTFGSGTRLTVV.

The CDR3 DNA sequence: TGTGCCAGCAGGGGGGGAGACACCCATTTCCAAGAGACCCAGTACTTC. Translation gives CASRGGDTHFQETQYF. V and J are TRBV6-6 and TRBJ2-5; weak D call: TRBD2 (6 bases). The germline V gene has CDR1 MNHNY and CDR2 SVGAGI (reference sequence). The CDR3 contains 16 residues. Between the trimmed V and J ends, which lost 6 bases and 1 base, there was a span of 18 bases.

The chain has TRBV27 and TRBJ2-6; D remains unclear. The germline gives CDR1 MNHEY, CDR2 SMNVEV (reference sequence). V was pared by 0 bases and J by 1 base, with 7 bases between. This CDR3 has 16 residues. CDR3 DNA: TGTGCCAGCAGTTTATCGGTGGGATCTGGGGCCAACGTCCTGACTTTC. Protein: CASSLSVGSGANVLTF.

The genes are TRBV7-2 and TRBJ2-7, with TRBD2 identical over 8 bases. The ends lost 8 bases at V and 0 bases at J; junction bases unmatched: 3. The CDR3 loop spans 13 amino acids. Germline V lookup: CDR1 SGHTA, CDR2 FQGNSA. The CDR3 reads CASGTSHSYEQYF. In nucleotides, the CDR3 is TGTGCCAGCGGGACTAGTCACTCCTACGAGCAGTACTTC.

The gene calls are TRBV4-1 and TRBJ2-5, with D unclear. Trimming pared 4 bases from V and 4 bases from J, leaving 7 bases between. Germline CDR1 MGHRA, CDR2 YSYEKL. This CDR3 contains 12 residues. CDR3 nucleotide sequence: TGCGCCAGCAGCCGGAAGGGAGAGACCCAGTACTTC. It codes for CASSRKGETQYF.

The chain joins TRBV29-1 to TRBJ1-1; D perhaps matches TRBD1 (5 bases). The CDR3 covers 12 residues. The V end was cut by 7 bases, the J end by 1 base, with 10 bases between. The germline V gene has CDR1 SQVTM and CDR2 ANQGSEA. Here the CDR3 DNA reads TGCAGCGATTTGACAGCGAACACTGAAGCTTTCTTT. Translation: CSDLTANTEAFF.

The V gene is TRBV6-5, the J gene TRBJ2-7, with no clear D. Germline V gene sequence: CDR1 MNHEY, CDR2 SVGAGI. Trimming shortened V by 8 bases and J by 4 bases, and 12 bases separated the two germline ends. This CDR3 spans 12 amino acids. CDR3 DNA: TGTGCCAGCCAAGGGATTGGGTACGAGCAGTACTTC. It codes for CASQGIGYEQYF.

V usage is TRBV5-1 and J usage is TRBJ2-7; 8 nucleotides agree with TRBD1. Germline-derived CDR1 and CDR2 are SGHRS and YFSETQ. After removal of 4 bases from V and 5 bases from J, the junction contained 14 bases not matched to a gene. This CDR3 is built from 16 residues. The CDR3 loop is CASSVTSGGVWDEQYF. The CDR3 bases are TGCGCCAGCAGCGTTACTTCAGGGGGCGTATGGGACGAGCAGTACTTC.

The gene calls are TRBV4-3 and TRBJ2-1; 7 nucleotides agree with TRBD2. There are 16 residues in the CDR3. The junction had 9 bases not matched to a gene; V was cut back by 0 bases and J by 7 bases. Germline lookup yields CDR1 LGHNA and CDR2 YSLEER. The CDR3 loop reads CASSQDPFGEGNEQFF. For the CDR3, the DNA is TGCGCCAGCAGCCAAGACCCATTTGGGGAGGGGAATGAGCAGTTCTTC.

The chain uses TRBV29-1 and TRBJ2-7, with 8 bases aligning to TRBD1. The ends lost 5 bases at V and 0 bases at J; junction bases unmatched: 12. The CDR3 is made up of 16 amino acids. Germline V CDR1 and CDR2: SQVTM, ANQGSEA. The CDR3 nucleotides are TGCAGCGTTTCCTTCCCCACAGACAGGGGCTCCTACGAGCAGTACTTC. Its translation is CSVSFPTDRGSYEQYF.

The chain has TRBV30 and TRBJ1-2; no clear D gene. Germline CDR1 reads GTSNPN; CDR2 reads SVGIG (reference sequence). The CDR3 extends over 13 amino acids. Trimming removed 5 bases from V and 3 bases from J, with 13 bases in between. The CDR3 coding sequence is TGTGCCTGGGGACCGGTCCCAGACTATGGCTACACCTTC. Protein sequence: CAWGPVPDYGYTF.

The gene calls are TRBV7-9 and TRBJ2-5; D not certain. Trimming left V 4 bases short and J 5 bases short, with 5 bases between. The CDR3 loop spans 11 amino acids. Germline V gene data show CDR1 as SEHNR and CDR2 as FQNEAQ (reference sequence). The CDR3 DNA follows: TGTGCCAGCAGCTCGGAGGAGACCCAGTACTTC. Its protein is CASSSEETQYF.

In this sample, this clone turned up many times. The DNA of the CDR3 is TGTGCCAGCAGCTTAGTCCCTGAAGCTTTCTTT. Its translation: CASSLVPEAFF. The chain couples TRBV7-9 to TRBJ1-1; no firm D call. Trimming took off 1 base at V and 6 bases at J, with 3 bases between the two ends. Germline CDR1 reads SEHNR; CDR2 reads FQNEAQ (reference sequence). This CDR3 has 11 amino acids.

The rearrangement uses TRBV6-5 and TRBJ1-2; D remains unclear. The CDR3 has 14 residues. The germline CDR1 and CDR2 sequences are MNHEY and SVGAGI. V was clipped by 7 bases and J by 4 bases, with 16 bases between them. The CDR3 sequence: CASTPQDGSYGYTF. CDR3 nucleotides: TGTGCCAGCACCCCCCAGGATGGGTCCTATGGCTACACCTTC.

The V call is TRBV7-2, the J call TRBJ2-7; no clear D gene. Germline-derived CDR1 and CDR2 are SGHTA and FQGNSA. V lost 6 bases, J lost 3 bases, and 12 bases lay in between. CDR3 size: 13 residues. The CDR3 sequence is CASSPPERYEQYF. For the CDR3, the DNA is TGTGCCAGCAGTCCTCCCGAGCGCTACGAGCAGTACTTC.

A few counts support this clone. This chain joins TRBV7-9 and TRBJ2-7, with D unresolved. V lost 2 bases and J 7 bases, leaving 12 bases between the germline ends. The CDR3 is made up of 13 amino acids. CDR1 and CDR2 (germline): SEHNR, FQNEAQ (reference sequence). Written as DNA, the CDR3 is TGTGCCAGCAGCTTACAGGATACGAGGGAGCAGTACTTC. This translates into CASSLQDTREQYF.

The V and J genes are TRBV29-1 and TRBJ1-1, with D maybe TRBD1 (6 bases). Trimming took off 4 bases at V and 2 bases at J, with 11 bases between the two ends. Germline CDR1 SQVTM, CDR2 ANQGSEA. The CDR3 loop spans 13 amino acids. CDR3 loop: CSVGGHPNTEAFF. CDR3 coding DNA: TGCAGCGTTGGGGGGCACCCTAACACTGAAGCTTTCTTT.

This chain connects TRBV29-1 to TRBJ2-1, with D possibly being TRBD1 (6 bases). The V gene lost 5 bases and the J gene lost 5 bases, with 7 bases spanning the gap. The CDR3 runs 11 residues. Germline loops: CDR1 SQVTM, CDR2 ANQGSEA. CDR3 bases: TGCAGCGTTCACAGGGACAATGAGCAGTTCTTC. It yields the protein CSVHRDNEQFF.

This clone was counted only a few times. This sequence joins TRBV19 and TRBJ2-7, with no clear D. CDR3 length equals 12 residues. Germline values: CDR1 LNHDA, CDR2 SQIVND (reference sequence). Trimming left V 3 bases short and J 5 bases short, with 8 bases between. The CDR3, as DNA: TGTGCCAGTAGTATTGTGGGTGACGAGCAGTACTTC. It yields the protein CASSIVGDEQYF.

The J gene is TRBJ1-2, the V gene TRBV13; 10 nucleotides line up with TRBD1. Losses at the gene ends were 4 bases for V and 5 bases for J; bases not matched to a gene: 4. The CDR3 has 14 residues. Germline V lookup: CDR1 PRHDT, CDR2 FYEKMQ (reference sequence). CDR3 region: CASSSADRGYGYTF. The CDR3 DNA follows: TGTGCCAGCAGCTCCGCGGACAGGGGGTATGGCTACACCTTC.

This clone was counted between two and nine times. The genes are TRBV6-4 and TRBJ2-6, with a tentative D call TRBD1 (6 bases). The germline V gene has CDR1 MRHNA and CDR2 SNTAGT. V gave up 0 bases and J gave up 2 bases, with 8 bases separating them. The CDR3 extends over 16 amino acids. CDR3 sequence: CASSDSAGAGANVLTF. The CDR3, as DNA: TGTGCCAGCAGTGACTCAGCAGGGGCTGGGGCCAACGTCCTGACTTTC.

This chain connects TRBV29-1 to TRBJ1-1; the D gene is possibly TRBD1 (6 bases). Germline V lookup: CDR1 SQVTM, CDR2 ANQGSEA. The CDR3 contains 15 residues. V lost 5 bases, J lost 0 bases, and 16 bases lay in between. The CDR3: CSVIGQRFMNTEAFF. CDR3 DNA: TGCAGCGTTATAGGACAGCGATTTATGAACACTGAAGCTTTCTTT.